This T cell receptor beta chain was documented in a study of T-cell reconstitution after alpha-beta-depleted transplantation in children. Study findings and constraints: Alpha-beta T cells about two months after transplant reportedly derived from several hundred expanded graft clones. Certain patients had high TCRbeta diversity at day 60, and it came from recipient T cells and thymic progenitors that survived. Among T cells one year after transplant, newly produced cells accounted for most counts and diversity.

Worth noting for this clonotype: What it recognizes is unknown. A read error may explain this, as a much larger clone is one base away.

The CDR3 runs to 14 residues. The J segment lost 5 bases and the V segment lost 5 bases, leaving 6 bases of the junction unmatched. Molecular barcoding with unique molecular identifiers was used for the TCRbeta library. TCRdb passed the PCR reads through MiXCR, listing each CDR3 protein once. In the table there are about 70,000 distinct CDR3 sequences, roughly a tenth of which are singletons. This TCR was sampled from a boy aged 5-17 years with acute myeloid leukemia, due to receive a stem cell transplant. The gene calls are TRBV12-3 or TRBV12-4 and TRBJ1-5; 7 nucleotides line up with TRBD1. Sequences were derived from PBMCs, sampled before TCRalphabeta/CD19-depleted stem cell transplant. The DNA of the CDR3 is TGTGCCAGCAGTGAAACAGGGGCTGATCAGCCCCAGCATTTT. Protein sequence: CASSETGADQPQHF.